This T cell receptor beta chain was sequenced in a study of CD8 T cells in Susac syndrome. With random hexamers, roughly 0.45 to 1 ug RNA was reverse transcribed. TCRdb reprocessed the immunoSEQ multiplex PCR reads via MiXCR and lists one record per CDR3 protein. The sample holds more than 250,000 distinct CDR3 sequences, roughly nine tenths seen once. The CDR3 runs to 15 residues. V was shortened by 5 bases and J by 4 bases, with 17 bases between the two germline ends. Germline values: CDR1 LNHDA, CDR2 SQIVND (reference sequence). This sequence joins TRBV19 and TRBJ1-2, with D possibly matching TRBD1 (5 bases). This TCR was sampled from a human donor with multiple sclerosis. The sequenced sample consisted of CD4+ T cells from PBMCs. The CDR3 region is CASSQGPLEVYGYTF. Written as DNA, the CDR3 is TGTGCCAGTAGTCAGGGACCTCTCGAGGTCTATGGCTACACCTTC.